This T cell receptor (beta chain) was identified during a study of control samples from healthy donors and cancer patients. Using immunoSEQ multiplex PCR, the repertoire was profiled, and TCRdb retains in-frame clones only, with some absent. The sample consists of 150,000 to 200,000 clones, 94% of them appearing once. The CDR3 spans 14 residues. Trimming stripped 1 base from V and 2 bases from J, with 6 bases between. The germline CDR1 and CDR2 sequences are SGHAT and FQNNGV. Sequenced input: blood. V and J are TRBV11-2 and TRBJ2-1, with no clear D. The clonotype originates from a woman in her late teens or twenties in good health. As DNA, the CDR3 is TGTGCCAGCAGCTTAGGACCGACCTACAATGAGCAGTTCTTC. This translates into CASSLGPTYNEQFF.